This entry concerns a single T cell receptor beta chain. Its antigen is not known. The data were produced by immunoSEQ multiplex PCR, yet TCRdb's version contains in-frame clones alone and is incomplete. The repertoire includes 550,000 to 750,000 clones, about 91% of them detected once, and approximately 24% sits in the top ten. This CDR3 has 13 residues. The germline V and J ends were trimmed by 7 bases and 4 bases, with 13 bases remaining between them. The germline V gene has CDR1 SEHNR and CDR2 FQNEAQ (reference sequence). The sample belongs to a study of shared clonotypes between healthy human individuals. Whole-study findings and limits: Sampling was confined to blood; repertoires within tissues likely differ.

Selected positively for CCR7 and CD45RO-negative, naive CD8 cells excluded terminally differentiated effector memory CD45RA+ cells. The clonotype was recovered from a man aged 25-45 years in good health. The material sequenced was naive CD8+ T cells sorted from blood. This chain uses TRBV7-9 with TRBJ1-1, with D possibly matching TRBD1 (5 bases). CDR3 sequence: CASIAGGGTEAFF. The CDR3 region has the DNA TGTGCCAGCATCGCGGGTGGGGGCACTGAAGCTTTCTTT.